A single sample gave rise to the 17 T cell receptor beta chains below, sequenced in a study of OX40 agonist ivuxolimab in advanced cancers. The method was immunoSEQ multiplex PCR; TCRdb's version includes in-frame clones alone and lacks a portion of them. This sample carries about 39,000 clones, approximately 90% of them seen once, and the ten largest clones take 22%. This specimen was CD4+ or CD8+ T cells sorted from blood, taken in a trial of the OX40 agonist ivuxolimab. The receptors shown here come from an adult with an advanced solid tumor such as melanoma, head and neck, liver or kidney cancer.

The chain combines TRBV27 with TRBJ2-4; D is perhaps TRBD1 (5 bases). V was pared by 4 bases and J by 0 bases, with 13 bases between. The CDR3 is 16 amino acids. The germline CDR1 and CDR2 sequences are MNHEY and SMNVEV (reference sequence). The CDR3 region is CASSSTGSLAKNIQYF. The CDR3 DNA reads as TGTGCCAGCAGTTCAACAGGTTCCCTAGCCAAAAACATTCAGTACTTC.

The chain recombines TRBV29-1 with TRBJ1-1; D remains ambiguous. V lost 6 bases and J 3 bases, leaving 8 bases between the germline ends. The CDR3 runs 11 residues. Germline V gene data show CDR1 as SQVTM and CDR2 as ANQGSEA. The CDR3 protein is CSVPGDTEAFF. The CDR3 DNA is TGCAGCGTCCCCGGGGACACTGAAGCTTTCTTT.

The J gene is TRBJ2-2, the V gene TRBV27, with D possibly TRBD1 on 5 matching bases. Trimming cost V 1 base and J 7 bases, with 7 bases left between them. Germline V CDR1 and CDR2: MNHEY, SMNVEV (reference sequence). This CDR3 contains 13 residues. The CDR3: CASSLLGVGELFF. The CDR3 DNA is TGTGCCAGCAGTTTATTAGGGGTCGGGGAGCTGTTTTTT.

The chain uses TRBV5-6 and TRBJ2-3, with 9 bases matching TRBD2. Looked up from germline, CDR1 is SGHDT and CDR2 is YYEEEE. This CDR3 region has 19 residues. The V segment lost 0 bases and the J segment 0 bases; nucleotides outside the gene matches: 11. CDR3 in amino acids: CASSLGGLAIPFSTDTQYF. CDR3 nucleotide sequence: TGTGCCAGCAGCTTGGGTGGACTAGCGATCCCGTTTAGCACAGATACGCAGTATTTT.

This clone has just one count. The chain employs TRBV29-1 and TRBJ1-1, with TRBD1 matching over 7 bases. J was trimmed by 1 base and V by 0 bases; bases with no gene match: 5. The CDR3 has 15 amino acids. From germline, CDR1 is SQVTM and CDR2 ANQGSEA. The CDR3 bases are TGCAGCGTTGAAGATCTGGGACAGCCGAACACTGAAGCTTTCTTT. Protein sequence: CSVEDLGQPNTEAFF.

This clone appeared a few times. This sequence joins TRBV2 and TRBJ1-2; 11 nucleotides agree with TRBD1. The J segment lost 3 bases and the V segment lost 8 bases, leaving 8 bases of the junction unmatched. CDR3 length equals 15 residues. CDR1 SNHLY and CDR2 FYNNEI come from the germline V gene. CDR3 amino acids: CASDRDRGIHYGYTF. The CDR3 coding sequence is TGTGCCAGCGACCGGGACAGGGGGATCCACTATGGCTACACCTTC.

The rearrangement uses TRBV11-3 and TRBJ2-7; 10 positions match TRBD2. This CDR3 has 15 amino acids. With V trimmed by 0 bases and J by 5 bases, 4 bases remained unmatched. Looked up from germline, CDR1 is SGHNT and CDR2 is YENEEA. The CDR3, as DNA: TGTGCCAGCAGCTTAGACCTGGGGACTAGCGACGAGCAGTACTTC. Translation gives CASSLDLGTSDEQYF. Full variable domain (missing parts from reference TRBV11-3 and TRBJ2-7): EAGVVQSPRYKIIEKKQPVAFWCNPISGHNTLYWYLQNLGQGPELLIRYENEEAVDDSQLPKDRFSAERLKGVDSTLKIQPAELGDSAVYLCASSLDLGTSDEQYFGPGTRLTVT.

CDR3 nucleotides: TGTGCCGCCTTTAACCGGGACGGAAACACCATATATTTT. The encoded protein is CAAFNRDGNTIYF. The V gene is TRBV6-1, the J gene TRBJ1-3; weak D call: TRBD1 (5 bases). The V end was cut by 11 bases, the J end by 4 bases, with 15 bases between. The CDR3 length is 13 residues. The V gene's germline CDR1 is MNHNS and CDR2 SASEGT.

The gene calls are TRBV27 and TRBJ2-2; possibly TRBD1 for D (6 bases). The V end was cut by 3 bases, the J end by 6 bases, with 14 bases between. CDR1 and CDR2 from the germline V gene are MNHEY and SMNVEV (reference sequence). The CDR3 totals 15 residues. In DNA form, the CDR3 reads TGTGCCAGCAGTTTGTGGCAGGGGTTGGCCGGGGAGCTGTTTTTT. Its translation: CASSLWQGLAGELFF.

The chain links TRBV10-3 to TRBJ2-7; TRBD1 matches at 9 bases. Looked up from germline, CDR1 is ENHRY and CDR2 is SYGVKD. This CDR3 contains 15 residues. The V segment lost 5 bases and the J segment 7 bases; nucleotides outside the gene matches: 12. DNA of the CDR3: TGTGCCATCAGTCCCCCGGGACAGGGAATTAGGGAGCAGTACTTC. Amino acids: CAISPPGQGIREQYF.

This chain connects TRBV6-1 to TRBJ1-6; D possibly corresponds to TRBD1 (5 bases). Between the trimmed V and J ends, which lost 0 bases and 13 bases, there was a span of 16 bases. The CDR3 totals 15 residues. Germline CDR1 MNHNS, CDR2 SASEGT. Here the CDR3 reads CASSEAGRPHPPLHF. The CDR3 bases are TGTGCCAGCAGTGAAGCGGGACGGCCCCATCCCCCCCTCCACTTT.

The chain employs TRBV4-1 and TRBJ2-7, with D perhaps TRBD1 or TRBD2 (6 bases each). The CDR3 sequence is 15 residues long. V was pared by 10 bases and J by 0 bases, with 19 bases between. CDR1 MGHRA and CDR2 YSYEKL come from the germline V gene. This CDR3 reads CATAPGALSSYEQYF. The CDR3 DNA sequence: TGCGCCACCGCCCCGGGGGCCCTCAGCTCCTACGAGCAGTACTTC.

The chain uses TRBV9 and TRBJ2-7, with D possibly TRBD1 on 5 matching bases. V lost 3 bases and J lost 5, with 12 bases in between. Germline V lookup: CDR1 SGDLS, CDR2 YYNGEE. This CDR3 has 13 amino acids. CDR3 nucleotides: TGTGCCAGCAGCGGATTAGGCAGGGACGAGCAGTACTTC. Its protein is CASSGLGRDEQYF.

The chain links TRBV28 to TRBJ2-1; tentative D call: TRBD1 (5 bases). This CDR3 has 15 residues. Germline lookup yields CDR1 MDHEN and CDR2 SYDVKM. Trimming cost V 5 bases and J 3 bases, with 14 bases left between them. The CDR3, as DNA: TGTGCCAGCAGTGCCAGGGTTTCGGGCTACAATGAGCAGTTCTTC. Amino acids: CASSARVSGYNEQFF.

This chain connects TRBV27 to TRBJ2-7; 7 nucleotides align to TRBD2. J lost 5 bases, V lost 0 bases, and 7 bases had no gene match. Germline loops: CDR1 MNHEY, CDR2 SMNVEV (reference sequence). The length of the CDR3 is 15 residues. The CDR3 loop reads CASSLSGRARHEQYF. As DNA, the CDR3 is TGTGCCAGCAGTTTATCGGGGAGGGCCCGACACGAGCAGTACTTC.

This clone was counted a few times. The same CDR3 also results from other DNA sequences found in this sample. The V gene is TRBV29-1, the J gene TRBJ2-7; D unresolved. V gave up 5 bases and J gave up 1 base, with 12 bases separating them. CDR3 size: 13 residues. Germline V gene sequence: CDR1 SQVTM, CDR2 ANQGSEA. The CDR3: CSVLRGASYEQYF. CDR3 in DNA: TGCAGCGTTTTGCGAGGAGCATCCTACGAGCAGTACTTC.

This clone appeared once. This chain joins TRBV19 and TRBJ1-2, with D uncertain. Trimming shortened V by 1 base and J by 10 bases, and 10 bases separated the two germline ends. CDR3 length: 12 residues. CDR1 is LNHDA and CDR2 is SQIVND in the germline V gene (reference sequence). The CDR3 region is CASSIGRVNYTF. Here the CDR3 DNA reads TGTGCCAGTAGTATAGGCCGGGTCAACTACACCTTC.